This T cell receptor (beta chain) came from a study of T cell repertoires in cytomegalovirus infection. Across the study: CMV epitopes used comprised recently identified HLA-C-restricted ones and well-studied HLA-B-restricted ones. CMV infection plus the matching HLA type was flagged by public TCR beta signatures.

The V gene's germline CDR1 is SGHTA and CDR2 FQGNSA. Unmatched junction bases numbered 20, after V lost 8 bases and J lost 2 bases. CDR3 length equals 19 residues. A single record per CDR3 protein comes from TCRdb applying MiXCR to the reads. The table records 400,000 to 600,000 distinct CDR3 sequences, about 42% of them present only once. The study's findings and limits: Dominating the ex vivo response were TCR beta clonotypes that were CMV-specific and HLA-C-restricted. Cumulative public TCR beta family frequency identified carriers of CMV plus the relevant HLA.

Concerning this clonotype itself: Its antigen is as yet unknown.

This rearrangement joins TRBV7-2 to TRBJ2-3, with TRBD2 identical over 9 bases. This specimen consisted of cultured PBMCs, obtained from culture after CMV antigen stimulation. The sequence derives from a human donor in good health (CMV status not recorded). Some clones in this sample may be carry-over from other donors' samples. For the CDR3, the DNA is TGTGCCAGCTTACGATTTGTCCTAGCGGGAAGTGTTCCCACAGATACGCAGTATTTT. This codes for CASLRFVLAGSVPTDTQYF.